The 13 T cell receptor beta chains below all came from one sample that was sequenced in a study of blood T cell repertoires in COVID-19. Method: immunoSEQ multiplex PCR; TCRdb's copy keeps in-frame clones and lacks some. The data show about 240,000 clones, roughly 90% seen once. Material for sequencing was PBMCs or T cells enriched from blood (not recorded which). Every receptor here comes from a woman in her 30s who had recovered from COVID-19.

This chain uses TRBV28 with TRBJ1-4, with D perhaps matching TRBD1 (5 bases). Trimming removed 8 bases at V and 7 bases at J, with 14 bases between. Germline CDR1 reads MDHEN; CDR2 reads SYDVKM. This CDR3 spans 13 amino acids. Here the CDR3 reads CASRDSLIEKLFF. The CDR3, as DNA: TGTGCCAGCCGCGACAGTTTAATTGAAAAACTGTTTTTT.

The V call is TRBV19, the J call TRBJ1-2; 9 bases match TRBD1. V lost 3 bases to trimming and J lost 7 bases; unmatched junction nucleotides: 12. CDR3 length: 16 residues. Germline CDR1 LNHDA, CDR2 SQIVND (reference sequence). CDR3 residues: CASSIAQGARVFGYTF. As DNA, the CDR3 is TGTGCCAGTAGTATCGCACAGGGGGCACGAGTCTTTGGCTACACCTTC.

This chain uses TRBV23-1 with TRBJ1-2; D unresolved. TRBV23-1 is filed as an ORF, its function uncertain. V dropped 0 bases and J dropped 6 bases, with 14 bases sitting between them. This CDR3 is 15 amino acids long. CDR3 in DNA: TGCGCCAGCAGTCAATCACGAGGGCAGCAGGATGGCTACACCTTC. Its translation is CASSQSRGQQDGYTF.

This clone was counted once. The genes are TRBV2 and TRBJ1-4, with D unresolved. Trimming cost V 0 bases and J 8 bases, with 7 bases left between them. The CDR3 consists of 13 residues. CDR1 SNHLY and CDR2 FYNNEI come from the germline V gene. Here the CDR3 reads CASSEATVEKLFF. In nucleotides, the CDR3 is TGTGCCAGCAGTGAAGCTACGGTCGAAAAACTGTTTTTT.

This clone was counted once. The genes are TRBV27 and TRBJ2-7, with D uncertain. CDR3 length equals 13 residues. Germline lookup yields CDR1 MNHEY and CDR2 SMNVEV (reference sequence). The V end was cut by 2 bases, the J end by 6 bases, with 11 bases between. The CDR3 spells CASSLHGRGEQYF. For the CDR3, the DNA is TGTGCCAGCAGTTTACATGGCCGAGGCGAGCAGTACTTC.

The chain employs TRBV19 and TRBJ1-1; 10 nucleotides match TRBD1. The length of the CDR3 is 13 residues. V shed 9 bases, J shed 6 bases, and the junction held 7 bases outside the gene matches. Germline CDR1 reads LNHDA; CDR2 reads SQIVND (reference sequence). As DNA, the CDR3 is TGTGCCAGCGACAGGGGGCAGAGGGCTGAAGCTTTCTTT. Translation gives CASDRGQRAEAFF.

This chain links TRBV4-3 with TRBJ2-1, with 7 bases matching TRBD1. After removal of 4 bases from V and 0 bases from J, the junction contained 18 bases not matched to a gene. The CDR3 extends over 20 amino acids. The germline CDR1 and CDR2 sequences are LGHNA and YSLEER. This CDR3 is CASSRTPGQILKSSYNEQFF. CDR3 bases: TGCGCCAGCAGCCGAACACCGGGACAGATTCTAAAAAGCTCCTACAATGAGCAGTTCTTC.

The rearrangement uses TRBV9 and TRBJ1-1, with 9 bases lining up with TRBD1. V was pared by 4 bases and J by 4 bases, with 5 bases of the junction left unmatched. This CDR3 spans 14 amino acids. Germline lookup yields CDR1 SGDLS and CDR2 YYNGEE. CDR3 residues: CASSLRDRATEAFF. CDR3 nucleotides: TGTGCCAGCAGCCTTCGGGACAGGGCCACTGAAGCTTTCTTT.

This clone was seen only a few times. The gene calls are TRBV6-5 and TRBJ1-5; D gene unclear. V was clipped by 5 bases and J by 3 bases, with 14 bases between them. This CDR3 comprises 15 residues. Germline lookup yields CDR1 MNHEY and CDR2 SVGAGI. CDR3 amino acids: CASSTSGGINQPQHF. As DNA, the CDR3 is TGTGCCAGCAGTACAAGTGGAGGGATCAATCAGCCCCAGCATTTT.

For this clone: An end of the junction differs from the germline gene, which may be a read error. The chain couples TRBV28 to TRBJ2-7; D is possibly TRBD2 (5 bases). This CDR3 comprises 12 residues. Germline CDR1 is MDHEN and CDR2 is SYDVKM. CDR3: CASSFDGRIDYF. In DNA, the CDR3 is TGTGCCAGCAGCTTTGACGGTCGTATAGACTATTTC.

The chain recombines TRBV12-3 or TRBV12-4 with TRBJ1-3, with 7 bases matching TRBD1. J lost 3 bases, V lost 10 bases, and 6 bases had no gene match. The CDR3 sequence is 13 residues long. CDR3 in DNA: TGTGCCAACGAGGGGGCGGATGGAAACACCATATATTTT. Amino acids: CANEGADGNTIYF.

The chain joins TRBV2 to TRBJ1-5; unclear D gene. Germline CDR1 is SNHLY and CDR2 is FYNNEI. The CDR3 runs 13 residues. Trimming took off 1 base at V and 9 bases at J, with 10 bases between the two ends. DNA of the CDR3: TGTGCCAGCAGTGAAGGAAATAGCCGGCCCCAGCATTTT. It is translated as CASSEGNSRPQHF. Drawing the rest from reference TRBV2 and TRBJ1-5, the complete variable domain is EPEVTQTPSHQVTQMGQEVILRCVPISNHLYFYWYRQILGQKVEFLVSFYNNEISEKSEIFDDQFSVERPDGSNFTLKIRSTKLEDSAMYFCASSEGNSRPQHFGDGTRLSIL.

The CDR3 loop is CASRTGGATDTEAFF. The CDR3 DNA is TGTGCCAGCCGGACAGGGGGCGCGACTGACACTGAAGCTTTCTTT. The chain joins TRBV28 to TRBJ1-1, with 11 bases that match TRBD1. CDR1 is MDHEN and CDR2 is SYDVKM in the germline V gene. The junction had 8 bases not matched to a gene; V was cut back by 8 bases and J by 3 bases. The CDR3 runs 15 residues.